Shown below are 30 T cell receptor beta chains from a single sample sequenced in a study of blood T cell repertoires in COVID-19. The data were produced by immunoSEQ multiplex PCR, yet TCRdb's version contains in-frame clones alone and is incomplete. The sample consists of tens of thousands of clones, 75% to 90% of them appearing once. Sequencing was carried out using peripheral blood. Source of these receptors: an elderly woman with active or convalescent COVID-19.

On this clone itself: One end of the junction does not line up with germline, which may come from a read error. CDR3 protein: CSVEGAMSSYNEQFF. The DNA for the CDR3 is TGCAGCGTCGAAGGGGCCATGAGCTCCTACAATGAGCAGTTCTTC. The chain couples TRBV29-1 to TRBJ2-1, with D possibly TRBD1 on 5 matching bases. CDR3 length: 15 residues. Germline V gene sequence: CDR1 SQVTM, CDR2 ANQGSEA.

The genes are TRBV3-1 (or the pseudogene TRBV3-2) and TRBJ2-7; 7 bases are shared with TRBD1. Per germline, CDR1 LGHDT and CDR2 YNNKEL (reference sequence). The CDR3 loop spans 15 amino acids. V shed 0 bases, J shed 9 bases, and the junction held 11 bases outside the gene matches. The CDR3 here is CASSQEGQRPLRQYF. The CDR3 DNA reads TGTGCCAGCAGCCAAGAGGGACAGAGACCGTTGAGGCAGTACTTC.

This clone appeared once. The chain combines TRBV25-1 with TRBJ1-5, with D possibly being TRBD1 (5 bases). Trimming shortened V by 6 bases and J by 2 bases, and 17 bases separated the two germline ends. The CDR3 extends over 16 amino acids. Germline values: CDR1 MGHDK, CDR2 SYGVNS. As DNA, the CDR3 is TGTGCCAGCAGGAGAGGTAGGCAGGGCGGCAATCAGCCCCAGCATTTT. Encoded protein: CASRRGRQGGNQPQHF.

This clone appeared a few times. V is TRBV2 and J is TRBJ1-2, with D perhaps TRBD1 (6 bases). The CDR3 is 13 amino acids. Germline lookup yields CDR1 SNHLY and CDR2 FYNNEI. V was shortened by 5 bases and J by 1 base, with 8 bases between the two germline ends. The CDR3 loop reads CASSPDSNYGYTF. The CDR3, as DNA: TGTGCCAGCAGTCCGGACAGTAACTATGGCTACACCTTC.

The chain employs TRBV19 and TRBJ1-1; TRBD1 matches 7 bases. Germline CDR1 and CDR2: LNHDA and SQIVND (reference sequence). The CDR3 runs to 14 residues. Trimming cost V 4 bases and J 4 bases; bases outside gene matches: 6. The CDR3 loop reads CASSRNRGSTEAFF. The CDR3 DNA is TGTGCCAGTAGTAGAAACAGGGGTTCCACTGAAGCTTTCTTT.

The chain is built from TRBV19 and TRBJ1-5; D may be TRBD1 (5 bases). V was shortened by 1 base and J by 2 bases, with 12 bases between the two germline ends. Germline lookup yields CDR1 LNHDA and CDR2 SQIVND (reference sequence). The CDR3 has 16 amino acids. The chain's CDR3 is CASSIAGKLGNQPQHF. The CDR3 nucleotides read TGTGCCAGTAGTATAGCAGGGAAACTTGGCAATCAGCCCCAGCATTTT.

CDR3 sequence: CASARTGAYEQYF. The CDR3 nucleotides read TGTGCCAGCGCCCGGACAGGGGCCTACGAGCAGTACTTC. The chain is built from TRBV7-2 and TRBJ2-7; 9 bases are shared with TRBD1. Trimming at V came to 8 bases and at J to 2 bases, leaving 4 bases not matched to a gene. The CDR3 has 13 amino acids. CDR1 SGHTA and CDR2 FQGNSA come from the germline V gene. Based on the CDR3 plus reference TRBV7-2 and TRBJ2-7, the full variable domain is GAGVSQSPSNKVTEKGKDVELRCDPISGHTALYWYRQSLGQGLEFLIYFQGNSAPDKSGLPSDRFSAERTGGSVSTLTIQRTQQEDSAVYLCASARTGAYEQYFGPGTRLTVT.

The CDR3 bases are TGTGCCAGCAGCTTAGAGGAGGGGCGACGTGGCTACACCTTC. This translates into CASSLEEGRRGYTF. The chain couples TRBV7-9 to TRBJ1-2, with D perhaps TRBD1 (5 bases). The V end was cut by 1 base, the J end by 7 bases, with 13 bases between. There are 14 residues in the CDR3. The V gene's germline CDR1 is SEHNR and CDR2 FQNEAQ (reference sequence).

The rearrangement links TRBV27 to TRBJ2-5; no clear D gene. V was cut by 1 base and J by 2 bases, with 5 bases left in between. Germline assignment: CDR1 MNHEY and CDR2 SMNVEV (reference sequence). CDR3 length: 13 residues. The CDR3 region has the DNA TGTGCCAGCAGTTTATTCCGGCAAGAGACCCAGTACTTC. Encoded protein: CASSLFRQETQYF.

The chain links TRBV28 to TRBJ2-1, with 7 bases identical to TRBD1. The CDR3 sequence is 16 residues long. Trimming removed 3 bases from V and 5 bases from J; junction bases left unmatched: 10. CDR1 is MDHEN and CDR2 is SYDVKM in the germline V gene. As DNA, the CDR3 is TGTGCCAGCAGTTTCCCCAGGACAGGTACAAACAATGAGCAGTTCTTC. Protein: CASSFPRTGTNNEQFF.

V gene TRBV4-2 combines with J gene TRBJ2-5; 11 bases align to TRBD1. The CDR3 sequence is 15 residues long. The germline V gene encodes CDR1 LGHNA and CDR2 YNFKEQ. The V and J ends lost 3 bases and 4 bases, in that order; junction bases with no gene match: 4. CDR3 nucleotide sequence: TGTGCCAGCAGCCACCCCGGGACAGGGGGAGAGACCCAGTACTTC. It codes for CASSHPGTGGETQYF.

The chain couples TRBV6-2 or TRBV6-3 to TRBJ2-3; tentative D call: TRBD2 (5 bases). Germline lookup yields CDR1 MNHEY and CDR2 SVGEGT. Trimming shortened V by 5 bases and J by 3 bases, and 24 bases separated the two germline ends. This CDR3 has 18 residues. The CDR3 region is CASSSPLGKEEATDTQYF. The CDR3 coding sequence is TGTGCCAGCAGTAGTCCCCTGGGAAAAGAGGAGGCGACAGATACGCAGTATTTT.

V gene TRBV11-2 combines with J gene TRBJ1-6; D is possibly TRBD1 (5 bases). This CDR3 has 15 amino acids. The ends were cut back, 1 base at V and 7 bases at J, with 11 bases in the middle. Germline CDR1 reads SGHAT; CDR2 reads FQNNGV. The CDR3 nucleotides are TGTGCCAGCAGCTTAGGCCAGGGAGGGAATTCACCCCTCCACTTT. This codes for CASSLGQGGNSPLHF.

The V gene is TRBV6-4, the J gene TRBJ1-1; D uncertain. Germline V gives CDR1 MRHNA, CDR2 SNTAGT. Trimming removed 5 bases at V and 1 base at J, with 8 bases between. The CDR3 is 13 residues long. The CDR3 DNA follows: TGTGCCAGCAGTACCGAGGAGAACACTGAAGCTTTCTTT. It is translated as CASSTEENTEAFF.

The chain links TRBV4-1 to TRBJ2-3, with a possible D match to TRBD2 (5 bases). V lost 2 bases to trimming and J lost 2 bases, with 17 bases between them. The CDR3 consists of 17 residues. Germline loops: CDR1 MGHRA, CDR2 YSYEKL. CDR3: CASSQWAGGVDTDTQYF. As DNA, the CDR3 is TGCGCCAGCAGCCAATGGGCAGGAGGCGTAGACACAGATACGCAGTATTTT.

This clone was observed once. V and J are TRBV18 and TRBJ1-3; 9 bases match TRBD1. Germline V lookup: CDR1 KGHSH, CDR2 LQKENI. V lost 1 base to trimming and J lost 0 bases; unmatched junction nucleotides: 4. The length of the CDR3 is 17 residues. The CDR3 loop is CASSPRTGEPSGNTIYF. The CDR3, as DNA: TGTGCCAGCTCACCACGGACAGGGGAACCCTCTGGAAACACCATATATTTT.

The chain has TRBV9 and TRBJ2-7; D is perhaps TRBD1 (6 bases). This CDR3 is built from 15 residues. Germline CDR1 reads SGDLS; CDR2 reads YYNGEE. The V end was cut by 0 bases, the J end by 0 bases, with 10 bases between. The CDR3: CASSVGQASSYEQYF. For the CDR3, the DNA is TGTGCCAGCAGCGTAGGACAGGCAAGCTCCTACGAGCAGTACTTC.

This clone was observed a single time. The chain carries TRBV5-4 and TRBJ2-1; D perhaps matches TRBD2 (7 bases). V lost 1 base and J 8 bases, leaving 13 bases between the germline ends. This CDR3 has 14 amino acids. The germline CDR1 and CDR2 sequences are SGHNT and YYREEE (reference sequence). The CDR3 sequence: CASSLIRGGDEQFF. The CDR3 bases are TGTGCCAGCAGCTTGATTAGGGGGGGGGATGAGCAGTTCTTC.

The gene calls are TRBV28 and TRBJ2-2; a possible D gene is TRBD2 (5 bases). Germline V CDR1 and CDR2: MDHEN, SYDVKM. The CDR3 consists of 17 residues. Trimming removed 1 base at V and 4 bases at J, with 16 bases between. CDR3: CASSLSAGRGGTGELFF. DNA of the CDR3: TGTGCCAGCAGTTTATCGGCGGGCCGGGGTGGCACCGGGGAGCTGTTTTTT.

The chain has TRBV29-1 and TRBJ2-3; D gene unclear. Germline V gives CDR1 SQVTM, CDR2 ANQGSEA. Trimming shortened V by 7 bases and J by 3 bases, and 11 bases separated the two germline ends. This CDR3 is 12 amino acids long. CDR3 in amino acids: CSAPGYTDTQYF. In DNA form, the CDR3 reads TGCAGCGCTCCGGGTTATACAGATACGCAGTATTTT.

The V gene is TRBV15, the J gene TRBJ1-1; a possible D gene is TRBD1 (6 bases). The V gene's germline CDR1 is LNHNV and CDR2 YYDKDF (reference sequence). This CDR3 region has 16 residues. The V gene lost 6 bases and the J gene lost 4 bases, with 21 bases spanning the gap. This CDR3 is CATSYGGRKVSTEAFF. CDR3 in DNA: TGTGCCACCAGTTACGGGGGGCGAAAAGTGAGCACTGAAGCTTTCTTT.

The chain has TRBV2 and TRBJ2-7, with D possibly matching TRBD1 (5 bases). Trimming removed 6 bases from V and 1 base from J, with 10 bases in between. Per the germline V gene, CDR1 is SNHLY and CDR2 is FYNNEI. This CDR3 comprises 13 residues. The CDR3 reads CASRLGESYEQYF. The CDR3 coding sequence is TGTGCCAGCAGGTTAGGGGAATCCTACGAGCAGTACTTC.

The V call is TRBV30, the J call TRBJ1-6, with D unclear. This CDR3 has 15 residues. V was trimmed by 6 bases and J by 0 bases, leaving 12 bases between them. CDR1 GTSNPN and CDR2 SVGIG come from the germline V gene (reference sequence). The CDR3 loop is CACKVLSSYNSPLHF. The CDR3 DNA reads as TGTGCCTGTAAAGTCCTGAGCTCCTATAATTCACCCCTCCACTTT.

V usage is TRBV28 and J usage is TRBJ1-1; unclear D gene. Trimming stripped 7 bases from V and 8 bases from J, with 20 bases between. Germline lookup yields CDR1 MDHEN and CDR2 SYDVKM. CDR3 length equals 14 residues. The CDR3 here is CASTPPWQPREAFF. In DNA, the CDR3 is TGTGCCAGCACCCCCCCGTGGCAGCCCAGGGAAGCTTTCTTT.

The V gene is TRBV19, the J gene TRBJ1-1; no clear D gene. Germline V gene data show CDR1 as LNHDA and CDR2 as SQIVND (reference sequence). Deletions cut 3 bases from V and 0 bases from J, with 11 bases between. This CDR3 has 15 amino acids. The CDR3 spells CASSIDLAMNTEAFF. DNA for the CDR3: TGTGCCAGTAGTATTGATTTGGCCATGAACACTGAAGCTTTCTTT.

The chain carries TRBV19 and TRBJ2-7, with 8 bases lining up with TRBD2. The CDR3 sequence is 16 residues long. Germline V gives CDR1 LNHDA, CDR2 SQIVND (reference sequence). V lost 1 base to trimming and J lost 0 bases; unmatched junction nucleotides: 5. CDR3 protein: CASSIGSGGSSYEQYF. DNA for the CDR3: TGTGCCAGTAGTATAGGATCGGGAGGGTCCTCCTACGAGCAGTACTTC.

This chain connects TRBV28 to TRBJ1-1; 7 bases agree with TRBD1. The CDR3 is 13 residues long. J lost 5 bases, V lost 8 bases, and 8 bases had no gene match. Germline lookup yields CDR1 MDHEN and CDR2 SYDVKM. The CDR3 is CASRGQGVTEAFF. CDR3 sequence (DNA): TGTGCCAGCCGGGGGCAGGGGGTTACTGAAGCTTTCTTT.

The chain couples TRBV4-1 to TRBJ2-1, with 8 bases fitting TRBD2. This CDR3 spans 16 amino acids. Germline V gene data show CDR1 as MGHRA and CDR2 as YSYEKL. The junction had 12 bases not matched to a gene; V was cut back by 3 bases and J by 8 bases. In nucleotides, the CDR3 is TGCGCCAGCAGCCAGCCACCGGGACTAGTAGTCGATGAGCAGTTCTTC. Its translation is CASSQPPGLVVDEQFF.

V and J are TRBV28 and TRBJ2-7, with 9 nucleotides matching TRBD1. Germline lookup yields CDR1 MDHEN and CDR2 SYDVKM. Trimming took 4 bases from V and 2 from J; bases not matched to a gene: 12. The CDR3 contains 17 residues. The CDR3 is CASSSNTRDREAYEQYF. For the CDR3, the DNA is TGTGCCAGCAGTTCGAATACCCGGGACAGGGAAGCCTACGAGCAGTACTTC.

Note on this clone: This same CDR3 is encoded by further DNA sequences in the sample. V and J are TRBV24-1 and TRBJ2-2, with D possibly matching TRBD2 (5 bases). Germline V gene data show CDR1 as KGHDR and CDR2 as SFDVKD. The ends were cut back, 7 bases at V and 2 bases at J, with 10 bases in the middle. The CDR3 is 14 amino acids. The CDR3 DNA is TGTGCCACCAGCGTAGAGGGAAACACCGGGGAGCTGTTTTTT. Protein product: CATSVEGNTGELFF.